This TCR beta chain is drawn from a study of blood T cells in healthy people across ages. The second PCR ran about 7 to 12 cycles with a sample-barcoded 5' primer and J-beta primers. MiXCR was run by TCRdb on the 5' RACE reads, yielding one entry per CDR3 protein. This sample carries around 1,100,000 distinct CDR3 sequences, roughly two fifths of them seen once, and the ten largest clones take around 13%. The CDR3 runs 14 residues. From germline, CDR1 is SQVTM and CDR2 ANQGSEA. V was cut by 3 bases and J by 0 bases, with 9 bases left in between. The table lists this clonotype with a few counts. The sample comprised blood. This clonotype was sampled from a man aged 18-30 years in good health. This chain uses TRBV29-1 with TRBJ2-1; D uncertain. The CDR3 region is CSVDSSSSYNEQFF. The CDR3, as DNA: TGCAGCGTTGATAGCTCGAGCTCCTACAATGAGCAGTTCTTC.